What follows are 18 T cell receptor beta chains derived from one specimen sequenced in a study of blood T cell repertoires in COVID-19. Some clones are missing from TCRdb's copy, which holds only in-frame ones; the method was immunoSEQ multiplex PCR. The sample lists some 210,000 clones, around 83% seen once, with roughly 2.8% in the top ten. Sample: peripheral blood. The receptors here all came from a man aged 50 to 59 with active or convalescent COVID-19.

CDR3 sequence reads: CASSFLVGGSSTDTQYF. The CDR3 nucleotides read TGTGCCAGCAGTTTCCTTGTCGGGGGTTCTAGCACAGATACGCAGTATTTT. V usage is TRBV27 and J usage is TRBJ2-3, with D tentatively TRBD2 (6 bases). The CDR3 loop spans 17 amino acids. Trimming left V 3 bases short and J 0 bases short, with 16 bases between. Germline-derived CDR1 and CDR2 are MNHEY and SMNVEV (reference sequence).

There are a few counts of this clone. The CDR3, as DNA: TGTGCCAGCAGCATACAGGGGCCTTACAATGAGCAGTTCTTC. It translates to CASSIQGPYNEQFF. This rearrangement joins TRBV7-9 to TRBJ2-1, with 7 bases lining up with TRBD1. The length of the CDR3 is 14 residues. Germline V gene sequence: CDR1 SEHNR, CDR2 FQNEAQ (reference sequence). With 5 bases clipped from V and 4 bases from J, the junction kept 5 bases outside the gene matches.

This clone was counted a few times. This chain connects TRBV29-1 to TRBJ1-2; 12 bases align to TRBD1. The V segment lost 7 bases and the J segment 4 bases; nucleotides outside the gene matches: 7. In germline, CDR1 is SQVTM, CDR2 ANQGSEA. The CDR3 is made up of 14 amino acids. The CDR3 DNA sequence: TGCAGCGGGGGACAGGGGGCGTCAAGCTATGGCTACACCTTC. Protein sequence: CSGGQGASSYGYTF.

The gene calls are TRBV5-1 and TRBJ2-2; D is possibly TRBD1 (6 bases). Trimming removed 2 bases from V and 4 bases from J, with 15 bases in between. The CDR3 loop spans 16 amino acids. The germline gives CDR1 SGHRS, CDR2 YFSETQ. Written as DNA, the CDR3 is TGCGCCAGCAGCTTTTCCGGGACAAGCGGCACCGGGGAGCTGTTTTTT. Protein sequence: CASSFSGTSGTGELFF. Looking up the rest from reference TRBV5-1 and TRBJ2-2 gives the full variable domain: KAGVTQTPRYLIKTRGQQVTLSCSPISGHRSVSWYQQTPGQGLQFLFEYFSETQRNKGNFPGRFSGRQFSNSRSEMNVSTLELGDSALYLCASSFSGTSGTGELFFGEGSRLTVL.

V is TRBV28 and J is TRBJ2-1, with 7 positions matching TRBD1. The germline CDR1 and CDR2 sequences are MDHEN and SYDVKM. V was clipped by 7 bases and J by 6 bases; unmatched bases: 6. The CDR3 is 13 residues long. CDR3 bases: TGTGCCAGCATAGCCAGGGGGAGCAATGAGCAGTTCTTC. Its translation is CASIARGSNEQFF.

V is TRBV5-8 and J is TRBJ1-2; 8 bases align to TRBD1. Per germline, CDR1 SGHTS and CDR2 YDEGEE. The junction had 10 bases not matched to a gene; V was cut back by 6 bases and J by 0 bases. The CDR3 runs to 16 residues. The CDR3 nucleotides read TGTGCCAGCAACCAGGACAGGGTGGGAGCTAACTATGGCTACACCTTC. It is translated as CASNQDRVGANYGYTF.

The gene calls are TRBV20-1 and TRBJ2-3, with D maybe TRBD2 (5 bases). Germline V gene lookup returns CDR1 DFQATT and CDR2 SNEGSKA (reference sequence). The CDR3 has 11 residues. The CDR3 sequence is CSVNGADTQYF. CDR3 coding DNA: TGCAGCGTAAACGGGGCAGATACGCAGTATTTT.

The CDR3: CASSQDQWGGITEAFF. The DNA of the CDR3 is TGTGCCAGCAGCCAAGATCAGTGGGGGGGAATCACTGAAGCTTTCTTT. This chain connects TRBV3-1 (or the pseudogene TRBV3-2) to TRBJ1-1, with D maybe TRBD1 (5 bases). V was cut by 0 bases and J by 4 bases, with 15 bases left in between. CDR1 and CDR2 from the germline V gene are LGHDT and YNNKEL (reference sequence). The CDR3 spans 16 residues.

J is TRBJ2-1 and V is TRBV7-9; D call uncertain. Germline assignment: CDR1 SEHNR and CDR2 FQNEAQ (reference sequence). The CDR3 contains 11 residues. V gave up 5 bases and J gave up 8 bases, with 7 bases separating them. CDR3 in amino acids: CASSPQDEQFF. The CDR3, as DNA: TGTGCCAGCAGCCCCCAGGATGAGCAGTTCTTC.

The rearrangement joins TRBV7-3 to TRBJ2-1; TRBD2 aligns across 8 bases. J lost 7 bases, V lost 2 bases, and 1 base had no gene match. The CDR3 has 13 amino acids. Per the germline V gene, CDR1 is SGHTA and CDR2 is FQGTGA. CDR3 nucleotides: TGTGCCAGCAGCTTAGGGACTAGGAATGAGCAGTTCTTC. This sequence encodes CASSLGTRNEQFF. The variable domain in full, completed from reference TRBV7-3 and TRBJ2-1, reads GAGVSQTPSNKVTEKGKYVELRCDPISGHTALYWYRQSLGQGPEFLIYFQGTGAADDSGLPNDRFFAVRPEGSVSTLKIQRTERGDSAVYLCASSLGTRNEQFFGPGTRLTVL.

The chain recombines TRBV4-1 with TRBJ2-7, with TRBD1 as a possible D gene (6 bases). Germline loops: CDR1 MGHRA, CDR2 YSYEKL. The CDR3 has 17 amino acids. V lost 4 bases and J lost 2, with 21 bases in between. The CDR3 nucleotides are TGCGCCAGCAGCCTTTCCCAAGAGGGACACCTAACCTACGAGCAGTACTTC. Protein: CASSLSQEGHLTYEQYF.

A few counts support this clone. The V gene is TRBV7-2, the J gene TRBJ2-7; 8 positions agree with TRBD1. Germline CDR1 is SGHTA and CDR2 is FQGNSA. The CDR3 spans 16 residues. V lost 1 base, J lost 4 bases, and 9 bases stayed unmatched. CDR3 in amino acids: CASSLVAGGAVYEQYF. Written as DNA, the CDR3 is TGTGCCAGCAGCTTAGTAGCAGGGGGCGCAGTTTACGAGCAGTACTTC.

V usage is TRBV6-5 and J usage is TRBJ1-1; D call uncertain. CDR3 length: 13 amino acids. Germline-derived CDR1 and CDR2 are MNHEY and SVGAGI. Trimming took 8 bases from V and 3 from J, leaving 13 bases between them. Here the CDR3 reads CASGRGLDTEAFF. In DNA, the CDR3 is TGTGCCAGCGGACGGGGATTAGACACTGAAGCTTTCTTT.

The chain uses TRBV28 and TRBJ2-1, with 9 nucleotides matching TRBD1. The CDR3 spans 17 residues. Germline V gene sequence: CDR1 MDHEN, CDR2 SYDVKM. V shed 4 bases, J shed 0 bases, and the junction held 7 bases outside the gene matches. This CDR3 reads CASSSAGQGSSYNEQFF. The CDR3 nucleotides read TGTGCCAGCAGTTCGGCCGGACAGGGGAGCTCCTACAATGAGCAGTTCTTC.

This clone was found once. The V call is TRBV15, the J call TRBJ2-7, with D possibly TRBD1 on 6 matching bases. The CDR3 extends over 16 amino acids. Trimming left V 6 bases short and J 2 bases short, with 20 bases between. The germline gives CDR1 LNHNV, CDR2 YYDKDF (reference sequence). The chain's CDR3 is CATSRGWGQGPYEQYF. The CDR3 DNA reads TGTGCCACCAGTCGGGGTTGGGGACAAGGACCCTACGAGCAGTACTTC. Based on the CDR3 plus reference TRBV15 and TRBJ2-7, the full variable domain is DAMVIQNPRYQVTQFGKPVTLSCSQTLNHNVMYWYQQKSSQAPKLLFHYYDKDFNNEADTPDNFQSRRPNTSFCFLDIRSPGLGDTAMYLCATSRGWGQGPYEQYFGPGTRLTVT.

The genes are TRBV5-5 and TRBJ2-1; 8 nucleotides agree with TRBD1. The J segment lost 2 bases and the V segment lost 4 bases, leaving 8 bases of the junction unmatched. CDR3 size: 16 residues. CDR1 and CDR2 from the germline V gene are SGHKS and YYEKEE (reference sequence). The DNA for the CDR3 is TGTGCCAGCAGCCTATATGGACAGGGCGCCTACAATGAGCAGTTCTTC. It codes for CASSLYGQGAYNEQFF.

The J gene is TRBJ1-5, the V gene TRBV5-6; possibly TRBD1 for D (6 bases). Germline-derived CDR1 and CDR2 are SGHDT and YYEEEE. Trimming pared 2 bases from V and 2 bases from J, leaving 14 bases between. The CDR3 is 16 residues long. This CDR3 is CASSFGTPLGNQPQHF. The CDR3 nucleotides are TGTGCCAGCAGCTTCGGGACACCGCTTGGCAATCAGCCCCAGCATTTT. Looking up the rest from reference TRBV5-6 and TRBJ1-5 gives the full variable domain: DAGVTQSPTHLIKTRGQQVTLRCSPKSGHDTVSWYQQALGQGPQFIFQYYEEEERQRGNFPDRFSGHQFPNYSSELNVNALLLGDSALYLCASSFGTPLGNQPQHFGDGTRLSIL.

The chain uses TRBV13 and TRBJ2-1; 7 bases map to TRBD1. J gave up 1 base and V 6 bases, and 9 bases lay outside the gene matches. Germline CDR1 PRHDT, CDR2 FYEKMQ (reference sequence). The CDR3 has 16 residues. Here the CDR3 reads CASRDQTGLSYNEQFF. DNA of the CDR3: TGTGCCAGCAGGGACCAGACAGGGTTGTCCTACAATGAGCAGTTCTTC.